This T cell receptor (beta chain) was profiled in a study of post-analysis software for immune sequencing data. On the study more broadly: Relapsing-remitting, secondary progressive and progressive-relapsing forms made up the multiple sclerosis disease courses.

Incorporated into the TCR beta cDNA libraries were unique molecular identifiers, which served to reduce PCR and sequencing biases. TCRdb analysed the PCR reads with MiXCR anew, one entry per CDR3 protein. The table shows hundreds of thousands of distinct CDR3 sequences, with around 27% occurring only once. Findings and limits, study-wide: Higher frequency in patients than in controls was seen for roughly five TRBV segments, with TRBV5-6, TRBV5-1 and TRBV20-1 among them. Comparison with controls showed significantly lower normalized Chao1 diversity in multiple sclerosis patients.

The CDR3 loop spans 13 amino acids. The germline CDR1 and CDR2 sequences are SGHRS and YFSETQ. As concerns this clonotype: Antigen unknown.

The gene calls are TRBV5-1 and TRBJ2-5; 8 bases match TRBD2. The J call is in doubt because the DNA end fits TRBJ2-7 better. This TCR came from a girl between 10 and 17 years old with multiple sclerosis. The sample taken for sequencing was blood. CDR3 in DNA: TGCGCCAGCAAAGAAATAGCGGGAAACGAGCAGTACTTC. It encodes CASKEIAGNEQYF.